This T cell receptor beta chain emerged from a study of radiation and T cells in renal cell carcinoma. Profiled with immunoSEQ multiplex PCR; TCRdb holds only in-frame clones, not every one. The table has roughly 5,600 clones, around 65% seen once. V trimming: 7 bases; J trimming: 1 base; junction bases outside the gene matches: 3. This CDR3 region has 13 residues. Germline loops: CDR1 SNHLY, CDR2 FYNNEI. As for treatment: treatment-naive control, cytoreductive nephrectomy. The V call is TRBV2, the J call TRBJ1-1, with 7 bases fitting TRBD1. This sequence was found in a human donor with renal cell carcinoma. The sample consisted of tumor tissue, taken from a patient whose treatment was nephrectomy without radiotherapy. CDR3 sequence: CASTEGANTEAFF. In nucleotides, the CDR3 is TGTGCCAGCACGGAGGGGGCGAACACTGAAGCTTTCTTT.